Below are 3 T cell receptor beta chains sequenced from a single sample in a study of blood T cell repertoires in COVID-19. Data came from immunoSEQ multiplex PCR; TCRdb stores just in-frame clones and leaves some out. The repertoire holds 53,000 or so clones, around 80% seen once, with more than 13% in the top ten. The sequenced sample consisted of peripheral blood. The receptors stem from a human donor with active or convalescent COVID-19. The donor label of this sample is uncertain.

The chain combines TRBV3-1 (or the pseudogene TRBV3-2) with TRBJ2-7; no reliable D call. CDR1 is LGHDT, CDR2 YNNKEL, per germline (reference sequence). V dropped 1 base and J dropped 5 bases, with 9 bases sitting between them. The CDR3 contains 13 residues. The CDR3 reads CASSQVPPNEQYF. For the CDR3, the DNA is TGTGCCAGCAGCCAAGTCCCCCCTAACGAGCAGTACTTC.

This clone was observed a single time. The chain combines TRBV10-2 with TRBJ1-1; no clear D gene. The V gene lost 4 bases and the J gene lost 2 bases, with 11 bases spanning the gap. Per germline, CDR1 WSHSY and CDR2 SAAADI. This CDR3 has 14 residues. CDR3 region: CASSVGGINTEAFF. In nucleotides, the CDR3 is TGCGCCAGCAGTGTGGGAGGAATCAACACTGAAGCTTTCTTT.

The chain has TRBV18 and TRBJ2-1; 11 bases map to TRBD1. The CDR3 has 15 residues. Germline-derived CDR1 and CDR2 are KGHSH and LQKENI. V was clipped by 6 bases and J by 4 bases; unmatched bases: 5. This CDR3 reads CASSPGQGAYNEQFF. The CDR3, as DNA: TGTGCCAGCTCCCCTGGACAGGGGGCTTACAATGAGCAGTTCTTC.